The source of this TCR beta chain is a study of cytomegalovirus exposure and HLA in healthy donors. As for the study in general: Earlier work reported around 110 million unique TCR beta sequences from 180 million or so T cells. Counted in an early data release were about 85 million unique TCRs from HLA-typed donors.

Primers included in the PCR were 60 Vbeta and 13 Jbeta primers. The repertoire was sequenced with immunoSEQ multiplex PCR; TCRdb's copy has only in-frame clones and lacks some. The sample has more than 95,000 clones; approximately 80% are singletons. Concerning this clone itself: Its antigen is still unknown.

Study outcomes and limitations: The study recorded 164 TCR beta chains that were cytomegalovirus-associated. It was taken for granted in presence/absence analyses that sequencing depth across donors was roughly uniform.

The sequence was obtained from a man between 40 and 49 years old in good health and CMV-seronegative. Input material: PBMCs.

This CDR3 reads CASSAIASGGITDTQYF. Written as DNA, the CDR3 is TGTGCCAGCAGTGCCATCGCTAGCGGGGGGATCACAGATACGCAGTATTTT. J is TRBJ2-3 and V is TRBV6-1; 11 bases agree with TRBD2. The CDR3 length is 17 residues. Germline CDR1 is MNHNS and CDR2 is SASEGT. V gave up 4 bases and J gave up 2 bases; unmatched junction bases: 8.